Listed here are 13 T cell receptor beta chains from one sample, sequenced in a study of T-cell memory formation after mild COVID-19 (dated by TCRdb to about 2021). Receptors were amplified or captured by 5' RACE. The sequencer listed for this sample is Illumina NovaSeq 6000. The public reads were quality trimmed at Q25 with fastp and then assembled into clones with MiXCR by TCRdb, keeping productive beta chains. When rows share a CDR3 protein, they turn into one entry using the most common DNA and genes. For this sample the table gives 280,000 or so distinct CDR3 sequences, of which about a sixth were detected only once. 23% of the sample rests with the top ten. The material sequenced was PBMCs or a T cell subset sorted from them (not recorded which). The receptors shown here come from a man between 18 and 35 years old who had mild COVID-19 (a few samples of this study predate the infection). The sample titles of this study are shuffled in the database, so cell type and time point are left out; the donor was told from shared clones.

This clonotype turned up a few times. The chain uses TRBV6-5 and TRBJ1-1; D is undetermined. This CDR3 has 14 amino acids. Germline-derived CDR1 and CDR2 are MNHEY and SVGAGI. The V and J ends lost 4 bases and 4 bases respectively, with 13 bases between them. Written as DNA, the CDR3 is TGTGCCAGCAGTTCTTCAGCGTCTAGCACTGAAGCTTTCTTT. This sequence encodes CASSSSASSTEAFF.

A few counts support this clonotype. The CDR3 DNA reads as TGTGCCAGCAGCTTAGATCGCCACGAGCAGTACGTC. It specifies CASSLDRHEQYV. The rearrangement joins TRBV7-9 to TRBJ2-7; D remains unclear. Trimming removed 1 base at V and 5 bases at J, with 6 bases between. Germline CDR1 and CDR2: SEHNR and FQNEAQ (reference sequence). The CDR3 is 12 amino acids.

Details on this clonotype: The CDR3 carries no conserved terminal phenylalanine or tryptophan, so it likely arises from a read error. The limits of the CDR3 on the DNA are not certain, so only TCRdb's listed CDR3 is given. This chain connects TRBV20-1 to TRBJ2-7; the table names TRBD1, a call not compared with the DNA. CDR1 and CDR2 from the germline V gene are DFQATT and SNEGSKA (reference sequence). The CDR3 sequence runs 11 residues, both termini included. The CDR3 protein is CSAREQGVLII.

This clonotype was recorded a few times. V is TRBV4-2 and J is TRBJ2-2, with D unclear. V was trimmed by 2 bases and J by 3 bases, leaving 7 bases between them. Germline V CDR1 and CDR2: LGHNA, YNFKEQ. This CDR3 region has 14 residues. CDR3 amino acids: CASSQTEYTGELFF. CDR3 bases: TGTGCCAGCAGCCAAACAGAATACACCGGGGAGCTGTTTTTT.

V usage is TRBV7-2 and J usage is TRBJ2-7, with 8 bases matching TRBD1. Trimming at V came to 0 bases and at J to 5 bases, leaving 6 bases not matched to a gene. CDR1 SGHTA and CDR2 FQGNSA come from the germline V gene. The CDR3 spans 15 residues. CDR3 amino acids: CASSLAGTGGHEQYF. The CDR3 DNA reads TGTGCCAGCAGCTTAGCTGGGACAGGCGGCCACGAGCAGTACTTC. The full variable domain, with the rest looked up from reference TRBV7-2 and TRBJ2-7, is GAGVSQSPSNKVTEKGKDVELRCDPISGHTALYWYRQSLGQGLEFLIYFQGNSAPDKSGLPSDRFSAERTGGSVSTLTIQRTQQEDSAVYLCASSLAGTGGHEQYFGPGTRLTVT.

This clonotype has only a few counts. The rearrangement joins TRBV5-1 to TRBJ1-1; tentative D call: TRBD1 (5 bases). This CDR3 spans 16 amino acids. The germline CDR1 and CDR2 sequences are SGHRS and YFSETQ. The V end was cut by 0 bases, the J end by 4 bases, with 16 bases between. CDR3 in amino acids: CASSLVWGRGATEAFF. CDR3 sequence (DNA): TGCGCCAGCAGCTTGGTGTGGGGCAGAGGAGCCACTGAAGCTTTCTTT.

V is TRBV6-1 and J is TRBJ1-3; D ambiguous. This CDR3 is built from 16 residues. The V gene lost 3 bases and the J gene lost 2 bases, with 14 bases spanning the gap. Germline CDR1 is MNHNS and CDR2 is SASEGT. This chain's CDR3 is CASSEGAPAAGNTIYF. The CDR3 DNA follows: TGTGCCAGCAGTGAGGGCGCCCCGGCGGCTGGAAACACCATATATTTT.

This clonotype came up many times. The chain links TRBV11-2 to TRBJ1-5; 9 nucleotides match TRBD1. The CDR3 loop spans 17 amino acids. Trimming removed 1 base from V and 0 bases from J; junction bases left unmatched: 4. CDR1 and CDR2 from the germline V gene are SGHAT and FQNNGV. The CDR3 bases are TGTGCCAGCAGCTTAGTGAACAGGGGGCTTAGCAATCAGCCCCAGCATTTT. It translates to CASSLVNRGLSNQPQHF.

This chain links TRBV20-1 with TRBJ2-3; a weak D match, TRBD1 (6 bases). The V gene lost 8 bases and the J gene lost 0 bases, with 15 bases spanning the gap. The CDR3 sequence is 14 residues long. Germline CDR1 and CDR2: DFQATT and SNEGSKA (reference sequence). The CDR3 DNA is TGCAGTCCGGCCGGGACACCCAGCACAGATACGCAGTATTTT. Amino acids: CSPAGTPSTDTQYF.

This clonotype was detected many times. V and J are TRBV4-3 and TRBJ1-6; D may be TRBD1 (5 bases). Per the germline V gene, CDR1 is LGHNA and CDR2 is YSLEER. This CDR3 spans 18 amino acids. Trimming removed 4 bases at V and 5 bases at J, with 21 bases between. The CDR3 reads CASSPAQQGGVDNSPLHF. CDR3 nucleotide sequence: TGCGCCAGCAGCCCTGCGCAGCAGGGAGGTGTGGATAATTCACCCCTCCACTTT.

The J gene is TRBJ2-1, the V gene TRBV7-2; D might be TRBD2 (5 bases). Trimming removed 1 base at V and 0 bases at J, with 10 bases between. Germline loops: CDR1 SGHTA, CDR2 FQGNSA. The CDR3 is made up of 16 amino acids. The CDR3 loop is CASSLGGFSSYNEQFF. CDR3 bases: TGTGCCAGCAGCTTAGGAGGGTTCAGCTCCTACAATGAGCAGTTCTTC.

This clonotype was seen a few times. CDR3 DNA: TGTGCCAGCAGCCAAGGGGAGGGTACGAGCTCCTACGAGCAGTACTTC. The encoded protein is CASSQGEGTSSYEQYF. The chain employs TRBV4-2 and TRBJ2-7; 7 bases line up with TRBD2. The J segment lost 0 bases and the V segment lost 1 base, leaving 6 bases of the junction unmatched. The CDR3 consists of 16 residues. Per germline, CDR1 LGHNA and CDR2 YNFKEQ.

J is TRBJ1-3 and V is TRBV4-2, with D perhaps TRBD1 (6 bases). This CDR3 has 14 amino acids. The germline CDR1 and CDR2 sequences are LGHNA and YNFKEQ. The V and J ends lost 4 bases and 4 bases respectively, with 11 bases between them. The DNA for the CDR3 is TGTGCCAGCAGCCGCGAGGGGGTCGGAAACACCATATATTTT. This translates into CASSREGVGNTIYF.